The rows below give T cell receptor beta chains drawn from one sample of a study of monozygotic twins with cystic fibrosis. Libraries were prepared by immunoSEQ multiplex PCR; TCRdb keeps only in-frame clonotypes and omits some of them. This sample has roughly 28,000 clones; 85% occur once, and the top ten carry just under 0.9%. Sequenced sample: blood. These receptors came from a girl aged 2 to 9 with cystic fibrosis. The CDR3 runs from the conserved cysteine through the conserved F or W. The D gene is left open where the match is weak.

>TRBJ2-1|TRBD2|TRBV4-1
CASSPLASGNYNEQFF
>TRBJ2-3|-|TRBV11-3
CASSEPPDTQYF
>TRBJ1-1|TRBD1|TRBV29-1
CSVATGGNTEAFF
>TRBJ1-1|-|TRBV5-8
CASRIVPRSLMNTEAFF
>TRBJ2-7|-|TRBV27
CASRRAQGDHEQYF
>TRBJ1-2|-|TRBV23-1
CASRLWDGYGYTF
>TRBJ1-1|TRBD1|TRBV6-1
CASSRDRVSTEAFF
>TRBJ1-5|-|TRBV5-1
CASSTGQSNQPQHF
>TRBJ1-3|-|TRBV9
CASSSHERASPGNTIYF
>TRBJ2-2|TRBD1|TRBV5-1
CASPGTDTGELFF
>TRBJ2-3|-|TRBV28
CASSLSQGPDTQYF
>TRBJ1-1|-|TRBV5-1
CASSLDFGGVNTEAFF
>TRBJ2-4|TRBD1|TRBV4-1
CASSQGVGRGQAKNIQYF